This T cell receptor (beta chain) was sequenced during a study of control samples from healthy donors and cancer patients. Germline V gene lookup returns CDR1 SGHTA and CDR2 FQGNSA. V was shortened by 1 base and J by 7 bases, with 10 bases between the two germline ends. The CDR3 sequence is 13 residues long. TCRdb's copy holds only in-frame clones and misses some; the assay was immunoSEQ multiplex PCR. The profile shows 110,000 to 150,000 clones, roughly 89% of them singletons. The receptor comes from a man aged 30 to 39 in good health. The V and J genes are TRBV7-2 and TRBJ1-2; D is perhaps TRBD1 (6 bases). Sequencing was done on a sample of blood. Written as DNA, the CDR3 is TGTGCCAGCAGCTTAGTCAGGGGTGGTGGCTACACCTTC. Translating gives CASSLVRGGGYTF.